One sample yielded the 6 T cell receptor beta chains listed below, sequenced in a study of OX40 agonist ivuxolimab in advanced cancers. The protocol was immunoSEQ multiplex PCR, while the TCRdb copy is restricted to in-frame clones and leaves out a portion. The repertoire has 65,000 to 85,000 clones, approximately 89% of them found once; the top ten carry 0.15% to 0.2%. The source material was CD4+ or CD8+ T cells sorted from blood, sampled in a trial of the OX40 agonist ivuxolimab. The source is an adult with an advanced solid tumor such as melanoma, head and neck, liver or kidney cancer.

J is TRBJ2-7 and V is TRBV5-1; TRBD1 matches at 8 bases. Germline trimming cut 0 bases from V and 6 bases from J; bases unmatched to any gene: 2. The germline CDR1 and CDR2 sequences are SGHRS and YFSETQ. The CDR3 loop spans 13 amino acids. DNA for the CDR3: TGCGCCAGCAGCTTGGCCACAGGGGGCGAGCAGTACTTC. The encoded protein is CASSLATGGEQYF. Based on the CDR3 plus reference TRBV5-1 and TRBJ2-7, the full variable domain is KAGVTQTPRYLIKTRGQQVTLSCSPISGHRSVSWYQQTPGQGLQFLFEYFSETQRNKGNFPGRFSGRQFSNSRSEMNVSTLELGDSALYLCASSLATGGEQYFGPGTRLTVT.

The chain joins TRBV28 to TRBJ2-5; tentatively, D is TRBD1 or TRBD2 (6 bases each). The CDR3 covers 15 residues. The germline V and J ends were trimmed by 6 bases and 5 bases, with 19 bases remaining between them. Germline CDR1 MDHEN, CDR2 SYDVKM. The CDR3 region is CASSLLGGGDETQYF. The CDR3 nucleotides read TGTGCCAGCAGCTTGCTGGGGGGCGGGGACGAGACCCAGTACTTC.

V usage is TRBV5-4 and J usage is TRBJ1-1; the D gene is possibly TRBD1 (6 bases). CDR1 SGHNT and CDR2 YYREEE come from the germline V gene (reference sequence). There are 14 residues in the CDR3. V shed 5 bases and J shed 1 base, with 12 bases lying between them. CDR3 in amino acids: CASSSGHANTEAFF. As DNA, the CDR3 is TGTGCCAGCAGTTCGGGACATGCGAACACTGAAGCTTTCTTT.

This clone was detected a few times. The gene calls are TRBV30 and TRBJ1-6, with unresolved D. V dropped 0 bases and J dropped 0 bases, with 9 bases sitting between them. Germline V CDR1 and CDR2: GTSNPN, SVGIG (reference sequence). CDR3 length equals 16 residues. In DNA form, the CDR3 reads TGTGCCTGGAGTGTGTCCGTCTTCTCCTATAATTCACCCCTCCACTTT. It codes for CAWSVSVFSYNSPLHF.

The J gene is TRBJ2-5, the V gene TRBV6-5; tentatively, D is TRBD2 (6 bases). V dropped 0 bases and J dropped 5 bases, with 10 bases sitting between them. Looked up from germline, CDR1 is MNHEY and CDR2 is SVGAGI. The CDR3 totals 14 residues. The CDR3 coding sequence is TGTGCCAGCAGTTACTCGGGAGGCGGGGAGACCCAGTACTTC. Protein sequence: CASSYSGGGETQYF.

The J gene is TRBJ2-5, the V gene TRBV19; possible D gene TRBD1, 5 bases. V was shortened by 5 bases and J by 5 bases, with 21 bases between the two germline ends. The CDR3 is made up of 16 amino acids. Germline loops: CDR1 LNHDA, CDR2 SQIVND (reference sequence). The CDR3 coding sequence is TGTGCCAGTAGTTGGTTGGGGCCTCAAAGTTCGGAGACCCAGTACTTC. As protein: CASSWLGPQSSETQYF.